The rows below give T cell receptor beta chains drawn from one sample of a study of blood T cell repertoires in COVID-19. Measured with immunoSEQ multiplex PCR; TCRdb has only the in-frame clones, and not every one. The table records around 270,000 clones, 84% of them present only once. Sequencing input: peripheral blood. The receptors here all came from a woman between 35 and 50 years old who had recovered from COVID-19. CDR3s include the opening cysteine and the closing phenylalanine or tryptophan. The D gene is left open where the match is weak. Part of the rows lack a size; the others show once, few, many or a class for expanded clones.

V	J	size	D	CDR3	DNA
TRBV11-2	TRBJ1-4	-	-	CASSLGTLAGVEKLFF	TGTGCCAGCAGCTTAGGGACCCTAGCAGGGGTTGAAAAACTGTTTTTT
TRBV2	TRBJ1-1	-	-	CASSESGRAAEAFF	TGTGCCAGCAGTGAATCCGGCAGGGCCGCTGAAGCTTTCTTT
TRBV2	TRBJ2-1	-	TRBD2	CASIETSGYNEQFF	TGTGCCAGCATCGAGACTAGCGGCTACAATGAGCAGTTCTTC
TRBV14	TRBJ1-6	-	-	CASSPRQNSPLHF	TGTGCCAGCAGCCCAAGACAGAATTCACCCCTCCACTTT
TRBV4-1	TRBJ1-3	-	-	CASSRGASGNTIYF	TGCGCCAGCAGCCGCGGGGCCTCTGGAAACACCATATATTTT
TRBV6-1	TRBJ2-7	once	-	CASSAGGTGLSYEQYF	TGTGCCAGCAGTGCCGGGGGGACAGGTCTCTCCTACGAGCAGTACTTC
TRBV7-9	TRBJ2-3	-	-	CASSLVTRMVYLDTQYF	TGTGCCAGCAGCTTAGTGACACGCATGGTTTACTTAGATACGCAGTATTTT
TRBV7-9	TRBJ2-7	-	TRBD1	CASSLARGTGGSYEQYF	TGTGCCAGCAGCTTAGCGCGAGGGACAGGGGGCTCCTACGAGCAGTACTTC
TRBV19	TRBJ1-6	-	-	CASKEGGNSPLHF	TGTGCCAGTAAGGAGGGAGGGAATTCACCCCTCCACTTT
TRBV5-4	TRBJ1-1	-	-	CASSLLGEGTEAFF	TGTGCCAGCAGCTTGCTAGGGGAGGGAACTGAAGCTTTCTTT
TRBV13	TRBJ1-3	-	TRBD1	CASSSRQGLNTIYF	TGTGCCAGCAGCTCCAGACAGGGGTTGAACACCATATATTTT
TRBV19	TRBJ1-1	-	-	CASSIDRTEAFF	TGTGCCAGTAGTATAGACAGGACTGAAGCTTTCTTT
TRBV5-1	TRBJ1-1	-	TRBD1	CASSLVGGRENTEAFF	TGCGCCAGCAGCTTGGTAGGGGGCCGGGAAAACACTGAAGCTTTCTTT
TRBV7-7	TRBJ1-2	-	TRBD1	CASSPGQGILTF	TGTGCCAGCAGCCCGGGACAGGGGATTCTCACCTTC
TRBV6-5	TRBJ2-1	-	TRBD2	CASSSASGGSYNEQFF	TGTGCCAGCAGTTCCGCTAGCGGGGGGTCCTACAATGAGCAGTTCTTC
TRBV7-2	TRBJ1-2	-	-	CASSLMGAQRNYGYTF	TGTGCCAGCAGCTTGATGGGGGCGCAAAGAAACTATGGCTACACCTTC
TRBV2	TRBJ1-1	-	-	CASSSGQLNTEAFF	TGTGCCAGCAGCTCTGGGCAGTTGAACACTGAAGCTTTCTTT
TRBV5-1	TRBJ2-2	many	-	CASSQDIRELFF	TGCGCCAGCAGCCAAGACATAAGGGAGCTGTTTTTT
TRBV7-2	TRBJ1-1	-	-	CASSFGWNTEAFF	TGTGCCAGCAGCTTTGGCTGGAACACTGAAGCTTTCTTT
TRBV2	TRBJ2-2	-	TRBD2	CASSLGLAGGQSGELFF	TGTGCCAGCAGTCTTGGACTAGCGGGGGGACAGAGCGGGGAGCTGTTTTTT
TRBV10-1	TRBJ2-7	-	TRBD1	CASGSGQGDHEQYF	TGCGCCAGCGGATCGGGACAGGGAGACCACGAGCAGTACTTC
TRBV2	TRBJ2-1	-	-	CASSPKVGGAASYNEQFF	TGTGCCAGCAGTCCCAAGGTGGGGGGGGCTGCGTCCTACAATGAGCAGTTCTTC
TRBV10-3	TRBJ2-7	-	-	CAISDLLTGIRDSYEQYF	TGTGCCATCAGTGACCTGCTGACCGGGATCCGCGACTCCTACGAGCAGTACTTC
TRBV5-4	TRBJ2-7	-	TRBD1	CASSFRDRGSPYEQYF	TGTGCCAGCAGCTTTCGGGACAGGGGATCCCCCTACGAGCAGTACTTC